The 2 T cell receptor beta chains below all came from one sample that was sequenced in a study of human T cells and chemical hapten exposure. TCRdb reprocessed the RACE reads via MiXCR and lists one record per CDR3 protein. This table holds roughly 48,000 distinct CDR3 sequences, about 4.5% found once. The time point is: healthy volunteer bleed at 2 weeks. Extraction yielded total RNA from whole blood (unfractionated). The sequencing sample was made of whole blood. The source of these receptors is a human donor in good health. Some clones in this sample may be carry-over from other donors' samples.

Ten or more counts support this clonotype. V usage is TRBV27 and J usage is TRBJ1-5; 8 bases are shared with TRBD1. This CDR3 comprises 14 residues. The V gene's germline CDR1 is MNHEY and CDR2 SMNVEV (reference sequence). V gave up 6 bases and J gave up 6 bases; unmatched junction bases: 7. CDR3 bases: TGTGCCAGCAGAGACAGGGGCTGGCGTCAGCCCCAGCATTTT. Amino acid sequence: CASRDRGWRQPQHF.

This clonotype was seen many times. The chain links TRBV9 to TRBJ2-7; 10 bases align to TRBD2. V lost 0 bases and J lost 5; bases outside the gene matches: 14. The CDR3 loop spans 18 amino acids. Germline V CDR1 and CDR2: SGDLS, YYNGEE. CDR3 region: CASSVGLAGAPTPNEQYF. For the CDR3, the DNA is TGTGCCAGCAGCGTAGGGCTAGCGGGAGCCCCGACGCCCAACGAGCAGTACTTC.